This TCR beta chain originates from a study of identical twins. Study findings and constraints: Twin sharing of out-of-frame TCR alpha was underestimated by models in monozygotic pairs.

V was clipped by 7 bases and J by 9 bases; unmatched bases: 6. Germline CDR1 SGHDT, CDR2 YYEEEE. This CDR3 spans 12 amino acids. This clonotype appeared many times. Its antigen remains unidentified. TCRdb redid the calling of the 5' RACE reads with MiXCR, one entry per CDR3 protein. The sample lists some 460,000 distinct CDR3 sequences; 11% to 15% were seen once. The data were also submitted as part of a second study, on yellow fever vaccine responses in identical twins.

The chain recombines TRBV5-6 with TRBJ2-1; 8 nucleotides line up with TRBD1. Sequenced material: CD4+ T cells sorted from blood. The source is a woman under 30 in good health. The CDR3 nucleotides are TGTGCCAGCTCTCGGACAGGGAGTGAGCAGTTCTTC. Residues: CASSRTGSEQFF. The full variable domain, its missing parts supplied by reference TRBV5-6 and TRBJ2-1, is DAGVTQSPTHLIKTRGQQVTLRCSPKSGHDTVSWYQQALGQGPQFIFQYYEEEERQRGNFPDRFSGHQFPNYSSELNVNALLLGDSALYLCASSRTGSEQFFGPGTRLTVL.